The 22 T cell receptor beta chains reported below all come from one sample, sequenced in a study of T-cell reconstitution after alpha-beta-depleted transplantation in children. Preparation of the TCRbeta library involved a method that used unique molecular identifiers. TCRdb ran MiXCR on the PCR reads and lists one entry per CDR3 protein. Of roughly 240,000 distinct CDR3 sequences in the sample, 6.5% to 9% were seen once. Source: PBMCs, mostly from graft donor cells, taken 180 days after TCRalphabeta/CD19-depleted stem cell transplant. Receptors originate from a male patient between 5 and 17 years old who had a stem cell transplant for acute lymphoblastic leukemia, so the T cells may come from the graft donor.

The chain recombines TRBV3-1 with TRBJ2-1, with 8 nucleotides matching TRBD1. V trimming: 0 bases; J trimming: 6 bases; junction bases outside the gene matches: 4. The CDR3 is 15 residues long. Germline V gives CDR1 LGHDT, CDR2 YNNKEL (reference sequence). Here the CDR3 DNA reads TGTGCCAGCAGCCAAGAGGACAGGGTTTCCAATGAGCAGTTCTTC. Protein sequence: CASSQEDRVSNEQFF.

This chain connects TRBV7-2 to TRBJ2-5, with D perhaps TRBD2 (6 bases). This CDR3 has 16 amino acids. Looked up from germline, CDR1 is SGHTA and CDR2 is FQGNSA. The V and J ends lost 1 base and 1 base respectively, with 13 bases between them. CDR3 sequence (DNA): TGTGCCAGCAGCTTAGTAGGACTAAGGGCCCAAGAGACCCAGTACTTC. Protein: CASSLVGLRAQETQYF.

In this sample, this clonotype turned up many times. The V call is TRBV7-8, the J call TRBJ1-4; D not resolved. The germline V and J ends were trimmed by 5 bases and 7 bases, with 17 bases remaining between them. The CDR3 sequence is 15 residues long. Germline-derived CDR1 and CDR2 are SGHVS and FQNEAQ. The CDR3 DNA reads TGTGCCAGCAGCGGCCGGGAGCCTCGCTTTGAAAAACTGTTTTTT. It codes for CASSGREPRFEKLFF.

In its sample, this clonotype was seen many times. The chain joins TRBV6-2 or TRBV6-3 to TRBJ1-1, with D uncertain. There are 16 residues in the CDR3. Trimming took 2 bases from V and 7 from J, leaving 20 bases between them. From germline, CDR1 is MNHEY and CDR2 SVGEGT. CDR3 amino acids: CASSYRGDRVAGEAFF. The CDR3 nucleotides read TGTGCCAGCAGTTACAGAGGCGATCGGGTGGCGGGTGAAGCTTTCTTT.

This clonotype was found many times. The chain joins TRBV27 to TRBJ2-1; D possibly corresponds to TRBD2 (5 bases). This CDR3 is 15 amino acids long. Per the germline V gene, CDR1 is MNHEY and CDR2 is SMNVEV (reference sequence). V lost 5 bases and J 4 bases, leaving 15 bases between the germline ends. The CDR3 protein is CASSPYGLAYNEQFF. The CDR3 nucleotides read TGTGCCAGCAGTCCTTACGGACTGGCTTACAATGAGCAGTTCTTC.

The sample holds many counts of this clonotype. V usage is TRBV28 and J usage is TRBJ1-5, with D hard to call. The CDR3 spans 12 residues. Germline CDR1 reads MDHEN; CDR2 reads SYDVKM. The V end lost 2 bases, the J end lost 9 bases, and 8 bases lay between the germline ends. The CDR3, as DNA: TGTGCCAGCAGTTTACGCTCGGGGCCCCAGCATTTT. It codes for CASSLRSGPQHF.

This clonotype was seen at least ten times. J is TRBJ2-1 and V is TRBV5-8, with 8 bases that match TRBD2. Looked up from germline, CDR1 is SGHTS and CDR2 is YDEGEE. With V trimmed by 4 bases and J by 7 bases, 13 bases remained unmatched. The CDR3 is 16 amino acids. The CDR3 DNA follows: TGTGCCAGCAGCCCGTTTAGCGGGACGGCCAGTAATGAGCAGTTCTTC. This translates into CASSPFSGTASNEQFF.

The sample holds many counts of this clonotype. This chain uses TRBV5-1 with TRBJ1-4, with D hard to call. Germline CDR1 SGHRS, CDR2 YFSETQ. V lost 2 bases, J lost 5 bases, and 7 bases lay in between. This CDR3 is built from 13 residues. The CDR3 DNA reads as TGCGCCAGCAGCTTTGGTGGGAATGAAAAACTGTTTTTT. Protein product: CASSFGGNEKLFF.

To note about this clonotype: This may stem from a read error, because a much larger clone lies one nucleotide away. This rearrangement joins TRBV13 to TRBJ2-7, with 9 positions matching TRBD1. Germline V CDR1 and CDR2: PRHDT, FYEKMQ (reference sequence). The CDR3 length is 17 residues. In DNA, the CDR3 is TGTGCCAGCAGCTACCTTGGGGGACAGGGTGGGTCCTACGAGCAGTGCTTC. The encoded protein is CASSYLGGQGGSYEQCF.

This clonotype was recorded at least ten times. V gene TRBV29-1 combines with J gene TRBJ2-4, with unresolved D. This CDR3 contains 14 residues. Germline CDR1 and CDR2: SQVTM and ANQGSEA. V lost 4 bases and J lost 5, with 15 bases in between. CDR3 nucleotide sequence: TGCAGCGTTGCTCCCAGGTACAGAGAAAACATTCAGTACTTC. Amino acid sequence: CSVAPRYRENIQYF. Combining the CDR3 with reference TRBV29-1 and TRBJ2-4 gives the whole variable domain SAVISQKPSRDICQRGTSLTIQCQVDSQVTMMFWYRQQPGQSLTLIATANQGSEATYESGFVIDKFPISRPNLTFSTLTVSNMSPEDSSIYLCSVAPRYRENIQYFGAGTRLSVL.

This clonotype appeared many times. The chain has TRBV11-2 and TRBJ2-3, with TRBD2 matching 13 bases. The V gene end was trimmed by 6 bases and the J gene end by 2 bases; junction bases not matched to a gene: 5. This CDR3 contains 16 residues. Germline CDR1 SGHAT, CDR2 FQNNGV. The CDR3 DNA reads TGTGCCAGCAGTCAAGGACTAGCGGGGGACACAGATACGCAGTATTTT. Translation gives CASSQGLAGDTDTQYF. The variable domain in full, completed from reference TRBV11-2 and TRBJ2-3, reads EAGVAQSPRYKIIEKRQSVAFWCNPISGHATLYWYQQILGQGPKLLIQFQNNGVVDDSQLPKDRFSAERLKGVDSTLKIQPAKLEDSAVYLCASSQGLAGDTDTQYFGPGTRLTVL.

This chain links TRBV23-1 with TRBJ1-1; no firm D call. Being an ORF, TRBV23-1 has a function that is uncertain. The ends were cut back, 6 bases at V and 4 bases at J, with 15 bases in the middle. The CDR3 is 14 residues long. The CDR3 bases are TGCGCCAGCAGCCCGAGTATGGCAGGCACTGAAGCTTTCTTT. This encodes CASSPSMAGTEAFF.

As for this clonotype: Since a much larger clone is just one base distant, this may be a read error. The rearrangement links TRBV29-1 to TRBJ1-1; 8 bases are a match to TRBD1. With 8 bases clipped from V and 1 base from J, the junction kept 6 bases outside the gene matches. This CDR3 has 13 residues. Germline assignment: CDR1 SQVTM and CDR2 ANQGSEA. The CDR3 coding sequence is TGCAGCCCCCGGACAGGGTGGAACACTGAAGCTTTCTTT. Translated, it gives CSPRTGWNTEAFF.

This clonotype has at least ten counts. The chain carries TRBV5-1 and TRBJ1-1, with a tentative D call TRBD1 (5 bases). The CDR3 runs to 14 residues. V lost 0 bases and J 3 bases, leaving 9 bases between the germline ends. From germline, CDR1 is SGHRS and CDR2 YFSETQ. CDR3 protein: CASSLDGGYTEAFF. DNA for the CDR3: TGCGCCAGCAGCTTGGACGGGGGTTACACTGAAGCTTTCTTT.

This clonotype has a count of ten or more. The chain joins TRBV7-8 to TRBJ2-1; 7 bases line up with TRBD2. Germline CDR1 is SGHVS and CDR2 is FQNEAQ. Unmatched junction bases numbered 6, after V lost 2 bases and J lost 5 bases. This CDR3 has 15 amino acids. The CDR3 sequence is CASSLHLTSNNEQFF. CDR3 sequence (DNA): TGTGCCAGCAGCTTACATCTGACTAGCAACAATGAGCAGTTCTTC.

This clonotype was recorded at least ten times. This rearrangement joins TRBV7-9 to TRBJ2-1; D tentatively fits TRBD1 or TRBD2 (6 bases each). The CDR3 extends over 15 amino acids. The germline V and J ends were trimmed by 4 bases and 6 bases, with 16 bases remaining between them. Per germline, CDR1 SEHNR and CDR2 FQNEAQ (reference sequence). The CDR3 loop is CASSSRGLGSNEQFF. The CDR3 nucleotides read TGTGCCAGCAGCTCCCGGGGGCTTGGGTCCAATGAGCAGTTCTTC.

This clonotype appeared a few times. V gene TRBV19 combines with J gene TRBJ2-3; 10 bases align to TRBD2. From germline, CDR1 is LNHDA and CDR2 SQIVND (reference sequence). The trim removed 5 bases at V and 6 bases at J, leaving 11 bases unmatched. The CDR3 has 16 residues. The CDR3 here is CASSPVLAGRLDTQYF. CDR3 nucleotides: TGTGCCAGTAGTCCCGTACTAGCGGGAAGGTTGGATACGCAGTATTTT.

With regard to this clonotype: This sequence may be a read error, since a much larger clone differs from it by one base. V and J are TRBV12-5 and TRBJ2-1, with unresolved D. The CDR3 loop spans 13 amino acids. Germline-derived CDR1 and CDR2 are LGHNT and FRNRAP. The V end was cut by 7 bases, the J end by 4 bases, with 11 bases between. CDR3 region: CASAPTLYNEQFF. CDR3 sequence (DNA): TGTGCTAGTGCCCCGACTTTGTACAATGAGCAGTTCTTC. Drawing the rest from reference TRBV12-5 and TRBJ2-1, the complete variable domain is DARVTQTPRHKVTEMGQEVTMRCQPILGHNTVFWYRQTMMQGLELLAYFRNRAPLDDSGMPKDRFSAEMPDATLATLKIQPSEPRDSAVYFCASAPTLYNEQFFGPGTRLTVL.

There are many counts of this clonotype. V is TRBV5-1 and J is TRBJ2-1; weak D call: TRBD1 (5 bases). Germline CDR1 and CDR2: SGHRS and YFSETQ. This CDR3 spans 16 amino acids. Trimming took off 2 bases at V and 0 bases at J, with 12 bases between the two ends. In nucleotides, the CDR3 is TGCGCCAGCAGCTTCAGGGTGCTTAGCTCCTACAATGAGCAGTTCTTC. Protein: CASSFRVLSSYNEQFF.

This clonotype was seen at least ten times. The V and J genes are TRBV5-5 and TRBJ2-5, with D perhaps matching TRBD1 or TRBD2 (6 bases each). CDR3 length equals 17 residues. V was clipped by 0 bases and J by 5 bases, with 20 bases between them. Germline CDR1 and CDR2: SGHKS and YYEKEE (reference sequence). CDR3 loop: CASSLEPRRQGRETQYF. The CDR3 DNA reads TGTGCCAGCAGCTTGGAGCCGAGGCGGCAGGGGAGGGAGACCCAGTACTTC.

This clonotype was recorded at least ten times. The rearrangement joins TRBV15 to TRBJ2-1, with 11 bases fitting TRBD2. Germline V gives CDR1 LNHNV, CDR2 YYDKDF (reference sequence). V lost 0 bases to trimming and J lost 4 bases; unmatched junction nucleotides: 8. This CDR3 region has 18 residues. CDR3 amino acids: CATSRDQGLAGGYNEQFF. DNA of the CDR3: TGTGCCACCAGCAGAGATCAAGGGCTAGCGGGGGGTTACAATGAGCAGTTCTTC.

This clonotype was counted at least ten times. V is TRBV12-3 or TRBV12-4 and J is TRBJ1-5; D not certain. The V end lost 8 bases, the J end lost 3 bases, and 8 bases lay between the germline ends. There are 12 residues in the CDR3. CDR3 loop: CASGPNNQPQHF. CDR3 DNA sequence: TGTGCCAGCGGACCTAACAATCAGCCCCAGCATTTT.